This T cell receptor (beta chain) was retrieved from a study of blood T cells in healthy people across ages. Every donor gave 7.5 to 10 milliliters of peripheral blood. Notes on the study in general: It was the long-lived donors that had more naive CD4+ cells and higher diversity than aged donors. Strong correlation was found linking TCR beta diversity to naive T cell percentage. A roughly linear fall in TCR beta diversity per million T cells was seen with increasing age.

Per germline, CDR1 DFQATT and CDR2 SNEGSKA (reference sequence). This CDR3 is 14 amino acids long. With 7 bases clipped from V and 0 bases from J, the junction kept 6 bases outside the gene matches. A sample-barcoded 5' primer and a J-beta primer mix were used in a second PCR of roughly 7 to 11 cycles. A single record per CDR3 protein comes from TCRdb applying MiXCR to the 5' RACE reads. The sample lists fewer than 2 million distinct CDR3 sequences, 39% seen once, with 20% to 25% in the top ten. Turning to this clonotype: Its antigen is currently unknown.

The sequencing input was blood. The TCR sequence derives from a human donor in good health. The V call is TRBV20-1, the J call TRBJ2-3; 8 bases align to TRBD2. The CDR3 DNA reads TGCAGTGTTACGGGGGGGTCTAGCACAGATACGCAGTATTTT. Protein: CSVTGGSSTDTQYF.